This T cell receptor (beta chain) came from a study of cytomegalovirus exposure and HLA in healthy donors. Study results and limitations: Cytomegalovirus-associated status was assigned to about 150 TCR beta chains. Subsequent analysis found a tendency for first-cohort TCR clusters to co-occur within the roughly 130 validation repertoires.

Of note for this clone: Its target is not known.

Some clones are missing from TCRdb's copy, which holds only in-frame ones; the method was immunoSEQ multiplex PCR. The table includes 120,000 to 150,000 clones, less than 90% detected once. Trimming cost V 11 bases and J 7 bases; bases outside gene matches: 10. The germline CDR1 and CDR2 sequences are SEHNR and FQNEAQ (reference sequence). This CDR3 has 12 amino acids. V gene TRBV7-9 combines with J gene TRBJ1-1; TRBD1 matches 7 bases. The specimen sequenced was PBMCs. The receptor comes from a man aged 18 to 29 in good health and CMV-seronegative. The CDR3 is CAAGGRGYEAFF. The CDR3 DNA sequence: TGTGCCGCAGGGGGGAGAGGATATGAAGCTTTCTTT.